One sample yielded the 30 T cell receptor beta chains listed below, sequenced in a study of blood T cells in healthy people across ages. The use of a sample-barcoded 5' primer and a J-beta primer mix characterized a second PCR of about 6 to 11 cycles. TCRdb re-called the 5' RACE reads through MiXCR, storing one row per CDR3 protein. Here the sample spans 1.5 million to 2 million distinct CDR3 sequences, 25% to 30% being singletons. The sample taken for sequencing was blood. Receptors originate from a woman in her 30s in good health.

This clonotype turned up a few times. The chain couples TRBV5-1 to TRBJ2-3; D possibly corresponds to TRBD2 (5 bases). Germline CDR1 reads SGHRS; CDR2 reads YFSETQ. V was pared by 4 bases and J by 3 bases, with 15 bases between. This CDR3 region has 15 residues. CDR3 nucleotides: TGCGCCAGCAGCCCGGTGGAGGAAATGACAGATACGCAGTATTTT. Residues: CASSPVEEMTDTQYF.

A few counts support this clonotype. The chain employs TRBV7-2 and TRBJ2-7; TRBD1 or TRBD2 may be the D gene (6 bases each). V shed 1 base and J shed 6 bases, with 13 bases lying between them. The CDR3 spans 14 residues. Per the germline V gene, CDR1 is SGHTA and CDR2 is FQGNSA. DNA for the CDR3: TGTGCCAGCAGCTTAGGGCCGGGGGCCCTCGAGCAGTACTTC. The encoded protein is CASSLGPGALEQYF.

V and J are TRBV20-1 and TRBJ1-1; D is ambiguous. The V end lost 7 bases, the J end lost 0 bases, and 15 bases lay between the germline ends. Per the germline V gene, CDR1 is DFQATT and CDR2 is SNEGSKA (reference sequence). CDR3 size: 14 residues. In nucleotides, the CDR3 is TGCAGTGGAGTGGCTGGGTCCCTGAACACTGAAGCTTTCTTT. Translation gives CSGVAGSLNTEAFF.

This clonotype was detected only a few times. Possible read error: a much larger clone is one base away. J is TRBJ2-3 and V is TRBV24-1; D gene ambiguous. Germline V gene sequence: CDR1 KGHDR, CDR2 SFDVKD. Trimming took off 3 bases at V and 3 bases at J, with 9 bases between the two ends. The CDR3 extends over 14 amino acids. In DNA, the CDR3 is TGTGCCACCAGTGATGTAAGAACGACAGATACGCAGTATTTT. This encodes CATSDVRTTDTQYF.

This clonotype has a handful of counts. The chain couples TRBV19 to TRBJ2-3; 8 bases fit TRBD2. CDR1 and CDR2 from the germline V gene are LNHDA and SQIVND (reference sequence). The CDR3 has 15 amino acids. V was pared by 7 bases and J by 0 bases, with 6 bases of the junction left unmatched. This chain's CDR3 is CASNLLAGSTDTQYF. The CDR3 DNA reads TGTGCCAGTAACCTATTAGCGGGGAGCACAGATACGCAGTATTTT.

This clonotype turned up a few times. The chain carries TRBV28 and TRBJ2-7; 8 bases match TRBD1. Germline CDR1 and CDR2: MDHEN and SYDVKM. The ends lost 5 bases at V and 7 bases at J; junction bases unmatched: 13. The CDR3 is 15 amino acids. In nucleotides, the CDR3 is TGTGCCAGCAGTCCAGGGGGCTCCCCGTACGTGGAGCAGTACTTC. Its protein product is CASSPGGSPYVEQYF. Using reference TRBV28 and TRBJ2-7 for the parts outside the CDR3, the full variable domain is DVKVTQSSRYLVKRTGEKVFLECVQDMDHENMFWYRQDPGLGLRLIYFSYDVKMKEKGDIPEGYSVSREKKERFSLILESASTNQTSMYLCASSPGGSPYVEQYFGPGTRLTVT.

Concerning this clonotype: This may come from a read error, since a much larger clone is one base off. This chain uses TRBV7-9 with TRBJ2-5; D possibly matches TRBD1 or TRBD2 (5 bases each). Trimming left V 5 bases short and J 13 bases short, with 23 bases between. The V gene's germline CDR1 is SEHNR and CDR2 FQNEAQ (reference sequence). The CDR3 totals 14 residues. DNA for the CDR3: TGTGCCAGCAGCCAAATGGGGTTCAGAGGGGAGCGGTACTTC. Encoded protein: CASSQMGFRGERYF.

In this sample, this clonotype turned up many times. V is TRBV7-3 and J is TRBJ2-7; D might be TRBD1 (6 bases). Trimming took 5 bases from V and 0 from J, leaving 14 bases between them. The CDR3 consists of 15 residues. Per the germline V gene, CDR1 is SGHTA and CDR2 is FQGTGA. The CDR3 is CASSPTGTSSYEQYF. The CDR3 nucleotides read TGTGCCAGCAGCCCCACAGGGACGAGCTCCTACGAGCAGTACTTC.

This chain connects TRBV12-3 or TRBV12-4 to TRBJ2-4; 7 nucleotides line up with TRBD2. The CDR3 contains 15 residues. Losses at the gene ends were 5 bases for V and 13 bases for J; bases not matched to a gene: 17. The CDR3 spells CASSPWGAGMEEQYF. The CDR3 nucleotides read TGTGCCAGCAGTCCCTGGGGAGCGGGGATGGAAGAGCAGTACTTC.

This clonotype has a handful of counts. V is TRBV7-9 and J is TRBJ2-7; D unresolved. Trimming removed 1 base from V and 3 bases from J, with 16 bases in between. Looked up from germline, CDR1 is SEHNR and CDR2 is FQNEAQ (reference sequence). The CDR3 totals 16 residues. This CDR3 is CASSLGVRQTNYEQYF. The DNA of the CDR3 is TGTGCCAGCAGCTTAGGGGTTAGGCAGACAAACTACGAGCAGTACTTC.

On this clonotype: One end of the junction does not line up with germline, which may come from a read error. In nucleotides, the CDR3 is TGTGCCAGCAGACTGCAGGGGATCGGGGAGCGGTTTTTT. Translation gives CASRLQGIGERFF. This rearrangement joins TRBV12-3 or TRBV12-4 to TRBJ2-2; D might be TRBD1 (6 bases). The CDR3 is 13 residues long.

The chain is built from TRBV28 and TRBJ1-1, with D tentatively TRBD1 (5 bases). The germline V gene encodes CDR1 MDHEN and CDR2 SYDVKM. With 5 bases removed from V and 7 bases from J, the gap between germline ends came to 20 bases. CDR3 length: 15 amino acids. In DNA, the CDR3 is TGTGCCAGCAGTACGAATAGGGACCGTCGATTTGAAGCTTTCTTT. It specifies CASSTNRDRRFEAFF.

Remarks on this clonotype: At one end, the junction sequence differs from germline, possibly due to a read error. The chain joins TRBV7-8 to TRBJ2-1; 13 positions agree with TRBD2. CDR3 size: 16 residues. Germline V gene lookup returns CDR1 SGHVS and CDR2 FQNEAQ. CDR3 in DNA: TGTGCCATCAGCCCAAGAACTAGCGGGGGGGCCGGTGAGCAGTTCTTC. Amino acid sequence: CAISPRTSGGAGEQFF.

This clonotype was observed a few times. The chain links TRBV9 to TRBJ1-5, with D tentatively TRBD1 (5 bases). This CDR3 spans 15 amino acids. Trimming pared 0 bases from V and 4 bases from J, leaving 11 bases between. Germline CDR1 SGDLS, CDR2 YYNGEE. In nucleotides, the CDR3 is TGTGCCAGCAGCGTAGGCGGGGGACTAAATCAGCCCCAGCATTTT. Protein sequence: CASSVGGGLNQPQHF.

The rearrangement joins TRBV20-1 to TRBJ1-3, with a tentative D call TRBD1 (5 bases). There are 15 residues in the CDR3. Germline loops: CDR1 DFQATT, CDR2 SNEGSKA (reference sequence). V gave up 1 base and J gave up 0 bases, with 10 bases separating them. The DNA for the CDR3 is TGCAGTGCTAGAGGACGGGGGGGCTCTGGAAACACCATATATTTT. It translates to CSARGRGGSGNTIYF.

CDR3 sequence reads: CASSLVGSGGAHEQFF. The CDR3 DNA reads TGCGCCAGCAGCTTGGTAGGTAGCGGGGGGGCCCATGAGCAGTTCTTC. J is TRBJ2-1 and V is TRBV5-1; 11 positions agree with TRBD2. V trimming: 0 bases; J trimming: 8 bases; junction bases outside the gene matches: 7. Germline V CDR1 and CDR2: SGHRS, YFSETQ. This CDR3 is built from 16 residues.

This sequence joins TRBV28 and TRBJ1-6; D is unresolved. The CDR3 sequence is 16 residues long. The V gene's germline CDR1 is MDHEN and CDR2 SYDVKM. The V end lost 5 bases, the J end lost 7 bases, and 18 bases lay between the germline ends. The chain's CDR3 is CASSTPGGPSNSPLHF. In nucleotides, the CDR3 is TGTGCCAGCAGTACCCCCGGAGGGCCCAGCAATTCACCCCTCCACTTT.

The table lists this clonotype with a count of one. A much larger clonotype is one base distant, so this may be a read error. V gene TRBV6-5 combines with J gene TRBJ2-5; the D call may be TRBD1 or TRBD2 (5 bases each). The germline V and J ends were trimmed by 2 bases and 13 bases, with 20 bases remaining between them. CDR1 is MNHEY and CDR2 is SVGAGI in the germline V gene. The CDR3 is 14 amino acids. CDR3: CASSYGGTVRGRYF. In DNA, the CDR3 is TGTGCCAGCAGTTACGGCGGTACGGTGAGGGGCCGGTACTTC.

Many counts were recorded for this clonotype. The V gene is TRBV9, the J gene TRBJ2-7; TRBD1 aligns across 8 bases. There are 16 residues in the CDR3. V lost 4 bases and J lost 0; bases outside the gene matches: 9. Germline V gives CDR1 SGDLS, CDR2 YYNGEE. CDR3 DNA: TGTGCCAGCAGCTTAACGGGACAGGCAATCTCCTACGAGCAGTACTTC. This encodes CASSLTGQAISYEQYF.

The chain joins TRBV30 to TRBJ2-4, with D hard to call. Trimming took off 3 bases at V and 8 bases at J, with 14 bases between the two ends. The CDR3 extends over 13 amino acids. Germline CDR1 is GTSNPN and CDR2 is SVGIG (reference sequence). CDR3 in amino acids: CAWSIQTRDIQYF. CDR3 DNA sequence: TGTGCCTGGAGCATACAGACTCGGGACATTCAGTACTTC.

This clonotype turned up a few times. This chain connects TRBV4-1 to TRBJ2-7; TRBD1 agrees at 12 bases. This CDR3 has 16 amino acids. Looked up from germline, CDR1 is MGHRA and CDR2 is YSYEKL. V shed 1 base and J 9 bases; nucleotides not matched to a gene: 10. The CDR3 sequence is CASSQVLGTGGAGQYF. The CDR3 nucleotides are TGCGCCAGCAGCCAAGTATTAGGGACAGGGGGCGCGGGGCAGTACTTC.

A word on this clonotype: Its ends do not fully match the called genes, so a read error is possible. The chain employs TRBV18 and TRBJ1-6; D might be TRBD1 (6 bases). Germline-derived CDR1 and CDR2 are KGHSH and LQKENI. This CDR3 is 15 amino acids long. DNA of the CDR3: TGTGCCGGCTCACCGTCCAGGGGAATACAATCGGCCCTCCACTTT. Protein: CAGSPSRGIQSALHF.

In its sample, this clonotype was seen many times. This chain joins TRBV5-5 and TRBJ2-7, with D perhaps TRBD1 or TRBD2 (6 bases each). The germline V and J ends were trimmed by 6 bases and 1 base, with 17 bases remaining between them. The CDR3 totals 15 residues. Germline V lookup: CDR1 SGHKS, CDR2 YYEKEE (reference sequence). CDR3 loop: CASTRVGGLSYEQYF. In nucleotides, the CDR3 is TGTGCCAGCACCCGGGTTGGGGGGCTGTCCTACGAGCAGTACTTC.

The V and J genes are TRBV6-6 and TRBJ2-4, with D tentatively TRBD2 (5 bases). Between the trimmed V and J ends, which lost 3 bases and 2 bases, there was a span of 14 bases. CDR1 and CDR2 from the germline V gene are MNHNY and SVGAGI (reference sequence). The CDR3 runs 16 residues. The CDR3 region is CASSYISAVPKNIQYF. The CDR3 bases are TGTGCCAGCAGTTATATTAGCGCGGTTCCCAAAAACATTCAGTACTTC.

CDR3 amino acids: CASSHGGQGIYEQYF. CDR3 bases: TGTGCCAGCAGCCACGGTGGACAGGGAATCTACGAGCAGTACTTC. V gene TRBV14 combines with J gene TRBJ2-7, with 8 positions matching TRBD1. CDR1 is SGHDN, CDR2 FVKESK, per germline. V was clipped by 3 bases and J by 3 bases; unmatched bases: 7. CDR3 length: 15 residues. Full variable domain (remainder filled in from reference TRBV14 and TRBJ2-7): EAGVTQFPSHSVIEKGQTVTLRCDPISGHDNLYWYRRVMGKEIKFLLHFVKESKQDESGMPNNRFLAERTGGTYSTLKVQPAELEDSGVYFCASSHGGQGIYEQYFGPGTRLTVT.

As regards this clonotype: It may be a read error: a sequence one base away is much more abundant. CDR3 nucleotides: TGTGCCAGCAGCACCCGTAGCGGTAGCTACAAGCAGTACTTC. It translates to CASSTRSGSYKQYF. V is TRBV7-6 and J is TRBJ2-5; perhaps TRBD2 as D (6 bases). The CDR3 spans 14 residues. The germline V gene has CDR1 SGHVS and CDR2 FNYEAQ. V was clipped by 5 bases and J by 11 bases, with 21 bases between them.

The chain has TRBV10-3 and TRBJ1-2; tentatively, D is TRBD1 (5 bases). The V and J ends lost 3 bases and 8 bases respectively, with 16 bases between them. CDR3 length: 14 amino acids. Germline values: CDR1 ENHRY, CDR2 SYGVKD. CDR3 sequence reads: CAISDPPRGDGYTF. CDR3 nucleotide sequence: TGTGCCATCAGTGACCCCCCGAGGGGTGACGGCTACACCTTC.

CDR3 DNA sequence: TGTGCCAGCAGTGGGCCAGGGCGGGAAGCTTTCTTT. It specifies CASSGPGREAFF. The chain uses TRBV25-1 and TRBJ1-1; tentatively, D is TRBD1 (5 bases). Germline V gives CDR1 MGHDK, CDR2 SYGVNS. Trimming shortened V by 4 bases and J by 8 bases, and 11 bases separated the two germline ends. The CDR3 runs 12 residues.

This clonotype came up a few times. A read error may account for a junction end that differs from germline. The chain uses TRBV20-1 and TRBJ2-3; no reliable D call. The CDR3 is 11 residues long. Per germline, CDR1 DFQATT and CDR2 SNEGSKA (reference sequence). CDR3 DNA: TGCGGTGCAGAGCTCACAGATACGCAGTATTTT. It encodes CGAELTDTQYF.

This clonotype showed up just a few times. This chain uses TRBV11-2 with TRBJ2-6; TRBD1 matches at 8 bases. Germline loops: CDR1 SGHAT, CDR2 FQNNGV. The CDR3 totals 17 residues. V was pared by 1 base and J by 3 bases, with 5 bases of the junction left unmatched. CDR3 coding DNA: TGTGCCAGCAGCTTAGGACAGGGGTACGGTGGGGCCAACGTCCTGACTTTC. Amino acid sequence: CASSLGQGYGGANVLTF. Supplemented by reference TRBV11-2 and TRBJ2-6, the full variable domain reads EAGVAQSPRYKIIEKRQSVAFWCNPISGHATLYWYQQILGQGPKLLIQFQNNGVVDDSQLPKDRFSAERLKGVDSTLKIQPAKLEDSAVYLCASSLGQGYGGANVLTFGAGSRLTVL.